These 5 T cell receptor delta chains originate from one sample sequenced in a study of in vitro expanded adult blood gammadelta T cells. Treatment here: AbnobaViscum Pini, a non-fermented European mistletoe (Viscum album, pine host) extract drug, 900 to 1,000 ug/mL. After expansion, live CD3+ TCRgammadelta+ Vgamma9+ Vdelta2+ T cells were FACS-sorted. PBMC were pulsed for one day with around 970 ug/mL AbnobaViscum P, then washed three times. Expansion lasted about 14 days, and IL-2 was replenished every 3 to 4 days. For these receptors, no antigen is known. TCRdb re-analyzed the 5' RACE reads via CATT. Counted here are some 390 delta-chain clones, roughly 50% occurring once; the ten biggest clones make up about three fifths. The material was gamma-delta T cells from peripheral blood expanded in culture, obtained from an in vitro culture stimulated with Abnoba P. The source is an adult in good health.

Comments on this clone: A read error is the likely source, as a far larger clone sits one nucleotide away. The same CDR3 arises from other DNA sequences in this sample as well. V and J are TRDV2 and TRDJ2; 10 bases are a match to TRDD3. Germline-derived CDR1 and CDR2 are GEAIGNYY and EKD. This CDR3 has 17 amino acids. Germline trimming cut 4 bases from V and 0 bases from J; bases unmatched to any gene: 7. The CDR3 nucleotides are TGTGCCTGTGATCTGGTGGGGGATACATCTTTGACAGCACAACTCTTCTTT. The encoded protein is CACDLVGDTSLTAQLFF.

Comments on this clone: The mismatch at residue 13 between this DNA's translation and the TCRdb protein of a much larger clone likely reflects a read error; the protein shown is translated from the DNA. The rearrangement uses TRDV2 and TRDJ1; 8 bases line up with TRDD3. Germline V gene lookup returns CDR1 GEAIGNYY and CDR2 EKD. V gave up 3 bases and J gave up 4 bases; unmatched junction bases: 18. The CDR3 length is 18 residues. The CDR3 region has the DNA TGTGCCTGTGACTCCGTAAGGGGGATAGGAAAGTACAACGATAAACTCATCTTT. This encodes CACDSVRGIGKYNDKLIF.

As concerns this clone: A far larger clone lies a single base away; this is likely a read error. In the same sample, other DNA sequences code for this CDR3. This rearrangement joins TRDV2 to TRDJ1; 13 nucleotides line up with TRDD3. CDR1 is GEAIGNYY and CDR2 is EKD in the germline V gene. The CDR3 covers 21 residues. The junction had 20 bases not matched to a gene; V was cut back by 0 bases and J by 5 bases. This chain's CDR3 is CACDTLVLGDTRIRGTDKLIF. For the CDR3, the DNA is TGTGCCTGTGACACCCTCGTACTGGGGGATACGCGCATAAGGGGCACAGATAAACTCATCTTT.

With respect to this clone: A read error likely explains why the TCRdb protein, taken from a much larger clone, differs from this DNA's translation at residue 12; the protein shown is translated from the DNA. The J gene is TRDJ1, the V gene TRDV2; 10 nucleotides agree with TRDD3. CDR3 length equals 15 residues. CDR1 is GEAIGNYY and CDR2 is EKD in the germline V gene. In nucleotides, the CDR3 is TGTGCCTGTGATCGCCTGGGGGATAGGTCCGATGAACTCATCTTT. Its translation is CACDRLGDRSDELIF.

The chain couples TRDV1 to TRDJ1; D not resolved. This CDR3 contains 16 residues. The germline V gene encodes CDR1 TSWWSYY and CDR2 QGS. V lost 5 bases, J lost 0 bases, and 16 bases lay in between. The CDR3, as DNA: TGTGCTCTTGGGACTTACTGCCGTGGAAACACCGATAAACTCATCTTT. Protein: CALGTYCRGNTDKLIF.